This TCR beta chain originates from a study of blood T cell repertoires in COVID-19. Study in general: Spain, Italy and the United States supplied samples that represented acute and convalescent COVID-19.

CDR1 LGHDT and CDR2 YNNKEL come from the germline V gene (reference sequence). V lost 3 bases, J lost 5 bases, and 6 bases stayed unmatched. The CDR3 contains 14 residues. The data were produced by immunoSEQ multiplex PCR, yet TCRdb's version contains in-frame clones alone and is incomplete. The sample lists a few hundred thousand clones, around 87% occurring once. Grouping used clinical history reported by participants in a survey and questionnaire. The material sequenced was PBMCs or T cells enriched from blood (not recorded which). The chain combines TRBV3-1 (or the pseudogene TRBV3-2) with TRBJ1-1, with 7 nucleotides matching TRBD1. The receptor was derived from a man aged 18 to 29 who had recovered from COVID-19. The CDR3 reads CASSHNRGQTEAFF. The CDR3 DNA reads TGTGCCAGCAGCCATAACAGGGGACAAACTGAAGCTTTCTTT.